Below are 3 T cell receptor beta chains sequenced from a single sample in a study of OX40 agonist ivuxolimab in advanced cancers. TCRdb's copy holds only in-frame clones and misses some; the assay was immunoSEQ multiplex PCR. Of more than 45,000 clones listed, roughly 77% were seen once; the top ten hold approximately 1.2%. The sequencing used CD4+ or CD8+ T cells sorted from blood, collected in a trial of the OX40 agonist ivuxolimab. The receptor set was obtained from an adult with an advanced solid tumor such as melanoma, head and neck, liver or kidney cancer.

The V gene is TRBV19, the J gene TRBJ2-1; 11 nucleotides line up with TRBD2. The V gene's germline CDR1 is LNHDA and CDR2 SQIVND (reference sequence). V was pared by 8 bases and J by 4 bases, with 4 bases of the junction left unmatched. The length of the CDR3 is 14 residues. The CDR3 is CASGTSGEYNEQFF. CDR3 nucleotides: TGTGCCAGTGGGACTAGCGGAGAGTACAATGAGCAGTTCTTC.

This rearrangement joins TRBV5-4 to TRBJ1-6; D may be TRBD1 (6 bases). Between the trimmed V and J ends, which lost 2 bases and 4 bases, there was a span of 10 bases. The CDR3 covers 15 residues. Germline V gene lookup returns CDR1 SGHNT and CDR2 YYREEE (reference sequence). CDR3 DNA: TGTGCCAGCAGCTTCCAGGGGTTATATAATTCACCCCTCCACTTT. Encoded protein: CASSFQGLYNSPLHF.

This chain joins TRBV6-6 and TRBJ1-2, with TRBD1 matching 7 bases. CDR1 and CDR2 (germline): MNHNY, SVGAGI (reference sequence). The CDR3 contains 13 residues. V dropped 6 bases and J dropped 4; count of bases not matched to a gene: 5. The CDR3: CASRIGGSYGYTF. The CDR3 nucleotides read TGTGCCAGCAGGATAGGGGGCTCCTATGGCTACACCTTC.